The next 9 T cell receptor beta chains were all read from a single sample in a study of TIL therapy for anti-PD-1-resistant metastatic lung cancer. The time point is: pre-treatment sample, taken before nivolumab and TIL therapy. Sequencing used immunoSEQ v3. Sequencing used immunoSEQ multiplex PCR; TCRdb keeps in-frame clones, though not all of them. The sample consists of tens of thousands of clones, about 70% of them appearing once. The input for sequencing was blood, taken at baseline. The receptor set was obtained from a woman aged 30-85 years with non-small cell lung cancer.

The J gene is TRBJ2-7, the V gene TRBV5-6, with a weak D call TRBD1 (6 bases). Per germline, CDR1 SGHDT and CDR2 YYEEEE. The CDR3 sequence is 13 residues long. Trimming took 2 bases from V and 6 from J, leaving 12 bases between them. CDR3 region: CASSLLQGREQYF. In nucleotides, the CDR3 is TGTGCCAGCAGCTTATTACAGGGTCGCGAGCAGTACTTC.

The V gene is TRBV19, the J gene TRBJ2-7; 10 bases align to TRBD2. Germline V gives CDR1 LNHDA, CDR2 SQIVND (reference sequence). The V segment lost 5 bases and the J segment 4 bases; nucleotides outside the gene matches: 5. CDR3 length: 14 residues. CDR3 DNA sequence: TGTGCCAGTAGTTTGGCTAGCGGGAGATACGAGCAGTACTTC. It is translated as CASSLASGRYEQYF. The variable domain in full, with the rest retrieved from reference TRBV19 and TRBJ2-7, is DGGITQSPKYLFRKEGQNVTLSCEQNLNHDAMYWYRQDPGQGLRLIYYSQIVNDFQKGDIAEGYSVSREKKESFPLTVTSAQKNPTAFYLCASSLASGRYEQYFGPGTRLTVT.

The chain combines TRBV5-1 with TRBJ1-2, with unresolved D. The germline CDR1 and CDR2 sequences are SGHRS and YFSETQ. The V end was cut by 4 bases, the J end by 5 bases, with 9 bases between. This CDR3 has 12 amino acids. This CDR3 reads CASSKSTYGYTF. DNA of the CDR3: TGCGCCAGCAGCAAAAGTACTTATGGCTACACCTTC.

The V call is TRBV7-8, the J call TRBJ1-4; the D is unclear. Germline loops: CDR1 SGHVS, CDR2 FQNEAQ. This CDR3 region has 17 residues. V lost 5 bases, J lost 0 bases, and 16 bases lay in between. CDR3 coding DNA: TGTGCCAGCAGCCCAAGCCAAGGAAGGGCAACTAATGAAAAACTGTTTTTT. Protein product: CASSPSQGRATNEKLFF.

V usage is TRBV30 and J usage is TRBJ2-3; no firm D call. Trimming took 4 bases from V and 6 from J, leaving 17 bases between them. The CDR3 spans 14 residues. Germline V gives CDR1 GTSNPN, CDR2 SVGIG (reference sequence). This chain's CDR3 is CAWNKASGRDTQYF. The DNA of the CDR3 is TGTGCCTGGAATAAGGCCTCTGGGCGGGATACGCAGTATTTT.

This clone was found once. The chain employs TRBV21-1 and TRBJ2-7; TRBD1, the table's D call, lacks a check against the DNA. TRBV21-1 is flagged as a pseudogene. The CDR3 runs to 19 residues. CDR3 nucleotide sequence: TGTGCCAGCAGCAAATTCGGGAGACAGGGGCGGGTTGTCCTCTACGAGCAGTACTTC. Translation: CASSKFGRQGRVVLYEQYF.

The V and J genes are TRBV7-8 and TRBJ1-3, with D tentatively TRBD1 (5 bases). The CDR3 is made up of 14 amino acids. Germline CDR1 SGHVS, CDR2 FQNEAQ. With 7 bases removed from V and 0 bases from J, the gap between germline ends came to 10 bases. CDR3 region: CASNPTVSGNTIYF. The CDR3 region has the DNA TGTGCCAGCAATCCGACAGTCTCTGGAAACACCATATATTTT.

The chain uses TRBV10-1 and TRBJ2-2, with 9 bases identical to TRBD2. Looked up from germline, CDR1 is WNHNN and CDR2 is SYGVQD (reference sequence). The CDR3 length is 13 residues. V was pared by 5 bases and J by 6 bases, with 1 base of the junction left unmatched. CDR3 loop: CASSRLAAGELFF. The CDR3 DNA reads TGCGCCAGCAGTCGACTAGCGGCCGGGGAGCTGTTTTTT.

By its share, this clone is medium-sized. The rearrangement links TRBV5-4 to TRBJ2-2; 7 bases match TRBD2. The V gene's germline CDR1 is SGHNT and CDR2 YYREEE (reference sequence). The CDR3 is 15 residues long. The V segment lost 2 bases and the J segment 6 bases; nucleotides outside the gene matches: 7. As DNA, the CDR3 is TGTGCCAGCAGCTTAGGCGGGAGACTACCCGGGGAGCTGTTTTTT. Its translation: CASSLGGRLPGELFF.